Each of the 23 T cell receptor beta chains below was sequenced from the same sample in a study of glioma-infiltrating T cells after dendritic cell vaccination. This table comes from immunoSEQ multiplex PCR, and its TCRdb copy is limited to in-frame clones, with some not included. The table records tens of thousands of clones, 90% of them present only once. Sequences were derived from blood, sampled before dendritic cell vaccination. The source is a human donor with glioblastoma.

J is TRBJ1-3 and V is TRBV4-1; no clear D. Trimming stripped 7 bases from V and 4 bases from J, with 14 bases between. This CDR3 has 14 amino acids. Per germline, CDR1 MGHRA and CDR2 YSYEKL. The CDR3 DNA reads as TGCGCCAGCACCCTTGATCCCCGGGGAAACACCATATATTTT. Its protein product is CASTLDPRGNTIYF.

The rearrangement uses TRBV15 and TRBJ2-1; D might be TRBD1 (6 bases). The germline CDR1 and CDR2 sequences are LNHNV and YYDKDF (reference sequence). CDR3 length: 15 amino acids. With 5 bases removed from V and 2 bases from J, the gap between germline ends came to 13 bases. The CDR3 sequence: CATSGKGEPYNEQFF. The CDR3 DNA is TGTGCCACCAGCGGGAAGGGGGAACCCTACAATGAGCAGTTCTTC.

This clone showed up just once. The chain employs TRBV15 and TRBJ1-1; weak D call: TRBD1 (6 bases). V was shortened by 1 base and J by 6 bases, with 15 bases between the two germline ends. The CDR3 has 15 amino acids. From germline, CDR1 is LNHNV and CDR2 YYDKDF (reference sequence). The CDR3 region has the DNA TGTGCCACCAGCAGAGGGGACGCGGGGGCAGCTGAAGCTTTCTTT. It translates to CATSRGDAGAAEAFF.

This sequence joins TRBV6-5 and TRBJ1-1; 7 bases fit TRBD1. CDR3 length: 13 residues. Trimming at V came to 8 bases and at J to 1 base, leaving 4 bases not matched to a gene. The germline V gene encodes CDR1 MNHEY and CDR2 SVGAGI. The CDR3 loop reads CASGRGPNTEAFF. In nucleotides, the CDR3 is TGTGCCAGCGGAAGGGGGCCGAACACTGAAGCTTTCTTT.

This chain uses TRBV30 with TRBJ2-3, with TRBD2 matching over 9 bases. The V gene end was trimmed by 2 bases and the J gene end by 6 bases; junction bases not matched to a gene: 6. The germline V gene has CDR1 GTSNPN and CDR2 SVGIG (reference sequence). The CDR3 contains 14 residues. The CDR3 protein is CAWSLRGGGDTQYF. Written as DNA, the CDR3 is TGTGCCTGGAGTTTGCGGGGGGGCGGGGATACGCAGTATTTT.

This clone came up once. The chain combines TRBV11-2 with TRBJ2-7, with 8 bases matching TRBD1. Germline CDR1 is SGHAT and CDR2 is FQNNGV. After removal of 5 bases from V and 0 bases from J, the junction contained 9 bases not matched to a gene. This CDR3 is built from 16 residues. CDR3 bases: TGTGCCAGCAGCCTAACTCTGGACAGGGCCTCCTACGAGCAGTACTTC. It codes for CASSLTLDRASYEQYF.

J is TRBJ2-7 and V is TRBV10-3; 11 nucleotides match TRBD2. The CDR3 contains 16 residues. Germline-derived CDR1 and CDR2 are ENHRY and SYGVKD. The CDR3: CAARASGGRSSYEQYF. DNA of the CDR3: TGTGCGGCCCGGGCTAGCGGGGGGCGGAGCTCCTACGAGCAGTACTTC.

This clone has just a few counts. The chain employs TRBV5-1 and TRBJ2-7; 9 nucleotides line up with TRBD1. Trimming cost V 4 bases and J 4 bases; bases outside gene matches: 12. The CDR3 is 16 amino acids. Germline CDR1 is SGHRS and CDR2 is YFSETQ. The CDR3 sequence: CASSPDPGQGTYEQYF. In nucleotides, the CDR3 is TGCGCCAGCAGCCCGGACCCGGGACAGGGCACGTACGAGCAGTACTTC.

The rearrangement links TRBV12-5 to TRBJ1-3, with D perhaps matching TRBD1 (5 bases). This CDR3 comprises 14 residues. Trimming pared 7 bases from V and 4 bases from J, leaving 14 bases between. The germline V gene encodes CDR1 LGHNT and CDR2 FRNRAP. CDR3 region: CASARGTGGNTIYF. In nucleotides, the CDR3 is TGTGCTAGTGCCCGCGGGACGGGAGGAAACACCATATATTTT.

J is TRBJ1-1 and V is TRBV5-1; 11 bases are shared with TRBD1. Germline-derived CDR1 and CDR2 are SGHRS and YFSETQ. CDR3 length: 14 amino acids. The V and J ends lost 4 bases and 10 bases, in that order; junction bases with no gene match: 9. The CDR3 sequence is CASSGGQGGRVAFF. The CDR3 bases are TGCGCCAGCAGCGGGGGACAGGGGGGAAGGGTAGCTTTCTTT.

This chain connects TRBV4-1 to TRBJ2-1; 8 bases align to TRBD2. The CDR3 extends over 16 amino acids. CDR1 and CDR2 from the germline V gene are MGHRA and YSYEKL. The trim removed 4 bases at V and 4 bases at J, leaving 9 bases unmatched. CDR3 nucleotide sequence: TGCGCCAGCAGCCTCCCCGGGGTAGCGGGGTACAATGAGCAGTTCTTC. It codes for CASSLPGVAGYNEQFF.

The rearrangement links TRBV10-3 to TRBJ2-5; the match to TRBD1 covers 9 bases. The last part of the DNA fits TRBJ2-7 better; the J call may be wrong. The CDR3 sequence is 13 residues long. Germline lookup yields CDR1 ENHRY and CDR2 SYGVKD. This CDR3 is CAISRDREYEQYF. CDR3 in DNA: TGTGCCATCAGTCGGGACAGGGAGTACGAGCAGTACTTC.

The CDR3 DNA is TGTGCCAGCAGTGAAGAGACAGGGAACACTGAAGCTTTCTTT. It yields the protein CASSEETGNTEAFF. The rearrangement joins TRBV2 to TRBJ1-1; perhaps TRBD1 as D (6 bases). CDR1 and CDR2 (germline): SNHLY, FYNNEI. The CDR3 sequence is 14 residues long. V lost 1 base and J lost 1, with 7 bases in between.

In its sample, this clone was seen once. This sequence joins TRBV5-5 and TRBJ1-1; unclear D gene. From germline, CDR1 is SGHKS and CDR2 YYEKEE (reference sequence). The germline V and J ends were trimmed by 4 bases and 1 base, with 14 bases remaining between them. CDR3 size: 15 residues. CDR3 bases: TGTGCCAGCAGCCGTGACGCGGGAGGGAACACTGAAGCTTTCTTT. This translates into CASSRDAGGNTEAFF.

V gene TRBV6-1 combines with J gene TRBJ2-6; D may be TRBD1 (6 bases). The V and J ends lost 2 bases and 1 base respectively, with 9 bases between them. The length of the CDR3 is 16 residues. CDR1 is MNHNS, CDR2 SASEGT, per germline. CDR3 in DNA: TGTGCCAGCAGTGAAATAGGGGGTTCTGGGGCCAACGTCCTGACTTTC. Encoded protein: CASSEIGGSGANVLTF.

The chain recombines TRBV19 with TRBJ2-5; D might be TRBD2 (7 bases). Trimming cost V 1 base and J 7 bases, with 16 bases left between them. Germline-derived CDR1 and CDR2 are LNHDA and SQIVND (reference sequence). The CDR3 runs 15 residues. DNA of the CDR3: TGTGCCAGTAGTATAGGCCAGGGGTGGGGGGGGACCCAGTACTTC. This sequence encodes CASSIGQGWGGTQYF.

The chain combines TRBV18 with TRBJ2-2, with 13 bases matching TRBD2. The CDR3 is 18 residues long. The V gene's germline CDR1 is KGHSH and CDR2 LQKENI. V lost 0 bases and J lost 3; bases outside the gene matches: 4. The CDR3 nucleotides are TGTGCCAGCTCACCACCCCGGACTAGCGGGGGTTACACCGGGGAGCTGTTTTTT. Its protein product is CASSPPRTSGGYTGELFF.

The rearrangement joins TRBV30 to TRBJ2-3; 8 bases are a match to TRBD1. The CDR3 loop spans 15 amino acids. Unmatched junction bases numbered 10, after V lost 2 bases and J lost 6 bases. CDR1 GTSNPN and CDR2 SVGIG come from the germline V gene (reference sequence). The CDR3 loop reads CAWSFRGLTSDTQYF. DNA for the CDR3: TGTGCCTGGAGTTTCAGGGGGCTAACCTCCGATACGCAGTATTTT.

V gene TRBV4-1 combines with J gene TRBJ1-2; TRBD1 matches 8 bases. V gave up 4 bases and J gave up 2 bases; unmatched junction bases: 6. The germline gives CDR1 MGHRA, CDR2 YSYEKL. The CDR3 runs 15 residues. CDR3 loop: CASSPGTGPNYGYTF. The CDR3 nucleotides read TGCGCCAGCAGCCCGGGGACAGGCCCGAACTATGGCTACACCTTC.

The chain combines TRBV19 with TRBJ2-7; TRBD1 might be the D (7 bases). CDR3 length: 15 residues. The germline gives CDR1 LNHDA, CDR2 SQIVND (reference sequence). V was clipped by 1 base and J by 4 bases, with 14 bases between them. The CDR3 sequence is CASSIAGRGEYEQYF. The DNA of the CDR3 is TGTGCCAGTAGTATAGCCGGCAGGGGGGAATACGAGCAGTACTTC.

The chain joins TRBV6-5 to TRBJ1-4; no clear D. This CDR3 has 14 amino acids. The ends were cut back, 0 bases at V and 8 bases at J, with 10 bases in the middle. Germline V gives CDR1 MNHEY, CDR2 SVGAGI. CDR3 sequence reads: CASSYSTGYEKLFF. CDR3 nucleotides: TGTGCCAGCAGTTACTCGACGGGGTACGAAAAACTGTTTTTT.

This sequence joins TRBV6-1 and TRBJ2-5; 10 bases agree with TRBD1. The CDR3 sequence is 15 residues long. Germline V lookup: CDR1 MNHNS, CDR2 SASEGT. Trimming cost V 4 bases and J 5 bases; bases outside gene matches: 7. The CDR3 coding sequence is TGTGCCAGCAGTGTCCCGGGACAGGGGATGGAGACCCAGTACTTC. This gives the protein CASSVPGQGMETQYF.

The V and J genes are TRBV29-1 and TRBJ1-3; possible D gene TRBD1, 5 bases. Per germline, CDR1 SQVTM and CDR2 ANQGSEA. This CDR3 region has 11 residues. Trimming took off 6 bases at V and 2 bases at J, with 5 bases between the two ends. In DNA form, the CDR3 reads TGCAGCGTCAGGGCTGGAAACACCATATATTTT. Amino acid sequence: CSVRAGNTIYF.